One and the same sample provided the 9 T cell receptor beta chains below, sequenced in a study of blood T cell repertoires in COVID-19. Clones were sequenced by immunoSEQ multiplex PCR, and TCRdb holds only the in-frame ones, with some missing. The data contain hundreds of thousands of clones, more than 75% of them singletons. Input material: peripheral blood. The receptors come from a woman aged 55-69 years with active or convalescent COVID-19.

This chain links TRBV6-5 with TRBJ2-3; 7 positions agree with TRBD2. The CDR3 has 14 residues. V was clipped by 5 bases and J by 1 base; unmatched bases: 3. Germline CDR1 MNHEY, CDR2 SVGAGI. The CDR3 DNA reads TGTGCCAGCAGTCCGGGGGGAGGCACAGATACGCAGTATTTT. Translating gives CASSPGGGTDTQYF.

A few counts support this clone. The V and J genes are TRBV4-1 and TRBJ1-2; no definite D call. The CDR3 length is 14 residues. V lost 0 bases to trimming and J lost 4 bases, with 9 bases between them. Germline V gives CDR1 MGHRA, CDR2 YSYEKL. The CDR3 nucleotides read TGCGCCAGCAGCCAAGATTCCAACGGCTATGGCTACACCTTC. Translating it yields CASSQDSNGYGYTF.

This clone came up a few times. V is TRBV6-5 and J is TRBJ1-2; D is perhaps TRBD1 (5 bases). The germline CDR1 and CDR2 sequences are MNHEY and SVGAGI. The CDR3 has 13 residues. V lost 6 bases and J lost 8, with 16 bases in between. The chain's CDR3 is CASSRQSLGGYTF. CDR3 bases: TGTGCCAGCAGCCGACAGTCCCTTGGAGGCTACACCTTC.

The genes are TRBV14 and TRBJ1-1; the D gene is possibly TRBD1 (6 bases). V shed 5 bases and J shed 10 bases, with 17 bases lying between them. This CDR3 region has 13 residues. Germline V gives CDR1 SGHDN, CDR2 FVKESK. The chain's CDR3 is CASSLQQGGGAFF. Written as DNA, the CDR3 is TGTGCCAGCAGCTTACAACAGGGCGGTGGAGCTTTCTTT.

This chain connects TRBV6-5 to TRBJ1-3; 8 nucleotides line up with TRBD1. Germline V gene lookup returns CDR1 MNHEY and CDR2 SVGAGI. The CDR3 has 16 residues. Germline trimming cut 0 bases from V and 3 bases from J; bases unmatched to any gene: 4. CDR3 loop: CASSYSDRAGGNTIYF. CDR3 coding DNA: TGTGCCAGCAGTTACTCGGACAGGGCGGGTGGAAACACCATATATTTT.

The chain employs TRBV12-3 or TRBV12-4 and TRBJ1-4, with D unclear. This CDR3 contains 13 residues. Trimming took off 4 bases at V and 8 bases at J, with 11 bases between the two ends. The CDR3 sequence is CASSWAGGEKLFF. The CDR3 coding sequence is TGTGCCAGCAGTTGGGCGGGTGGGGAAAAACTGTTTTTT.

The chain links TRBV5-1 to TRBJ2-5; TRBD1 agrees at 7 bases. The CDR3 is 15 amino acids. V was pared by 4 bases and J by 5 bases, with 11 bases of the junction left unmatched. The germline gives CDR1 SGHRS, CDR2 YFSETQ. In DNA, the CDR3 is TGCGCCAGCAGCCCGGGACAGTCGGTTCGGGAGACCCAGTACTTC. As protein: CASSPGQSVRETQYF.

The gene calls are TRBV6-5 and TRBJ1-5; TRBD1 agrees at 7 bases. Losses at the gene ends were 0 bases for V and 7 bases for J; bases not matched to a gene: 6. This CDR3 region has 15 residues. Germline values: CDR1 MNHEY, CDR2 SVGAGI. CDR3: CASSYSDRVGQPQHF. The DNA for the CDR3 is TGTGCCAGCAGTTACTCCGACAGGGTTGGCCAGCCCCAGCATTTT.

V is TRBV6-6 and J is TRBJ1-2; perhaps TRBD1 as D (5 bases). The V and J ends lost 0 bases and 6 bases respectively, with 11 bases between them. Germline lookup yields CDR1 MNHNY and CDR2 SVGAGI (reference sequence). This CDR3 is built from 14 residues. The CDR3 loop is CASSYSGLSHGYTF. CDR3 DNA: TGTGCCAGCAGTTACTCGGGACTCAGCCATGGCTACACCTTC.